This passage covers 28 T cell receptor beta chains from one sample sequenced in a study of cytomegalovirus exposure and HLA in healthy donors. A multiplex PCR was run with 60 Vbeta primers and 13 Jbeta primers. Clones were read by immunoSEQ multiplex PCR, and TCRdb kept only the in-frame ones, dropping some. The sample yields around 150,000 clones, nearly 70% seen once. Sequenced sample: PBMCs. Receptor source: a young man in good health and CMV-seropositive.

V gene TRBV4-1 combines with J gene TRBJ2-3, with 9 positions matching TRBD1. The CDR3 is made up of 18 amino acids. V shed 0 bases and J 10 bases; nucleotides not matched to a gene: 17. The germline gives CDR1 MGHRA, CDR2 YSYEKL. The CDR3 DNA follows: TGCGCCAGCAGCCAAGAAACTAAAGGGACAGGGAGGTCCCTTGCGCAGTATTTT. Translated: CASSQETKGTGRSLAQYF.

The chain joins TRBV9 to TRBJ2-5, with 8 bases fitting TRBD2. CDR1 and CDR2 from the germline V gene are SGDLS and YYNGEE. J was trimmed by 1 base and V by 2 bases; bases with no gene match: 7. This CDR3 has 16 residues. The DNA of the CDR3 is TGTGCCAGCAGCGTGGGGGTTGCGGGGGGCCAAGAGACCCAGTACTTC. It yields the protein CASSVGVAGGQETQYF.

The CDR3 DNA follows: TGTGCCTGCCTCTCCCGCTACAGGGGACCCCAAGAGACCCAGTACTTC. Its protein product is CACLSRYRGPQETQYF. V usage is TRBV30 and J usage is TRBJ2-5; TRBD1 agrees at 7 bases. The CDR3 runs 16 residues. V was pared by 6 bases and J by 1 base, with 14 bases of the junction left unmatched. CDR1 is GTSNPN, CDR2 SVGIG, per germline (reference sequence).

The chain joins TRBV5-1 to TRBJ2-1, with 10 bases fitting TRBD2. The germline CDR1 and CDR2 sequences are SGHRS and YFSETQ. The CDR3 spans 13 residues. J gave up 14 bases and V 3 bases, and 8 bases lay outside the gene matches. CDR3 nucleotide sequence: TGCGCCAGCAGCTACTTAGCGGGAGGCCGGAAGTTCTTC. Its translation is CASSYLAGGRKFF.

Worth noting for this clone: The junction shows a germline mismatch at one end, possibly a read error. The chain recombines TRBV28 with TRBJ2-1; D may be TRBD2 (5 bases). This CDR3 has 17 amino acids. CDR1 MDHEN and CDR2 SYDVKM come from the germline V gene. The CDR3: CASTNTALAGAYSEQFF. The CDR3 DNA sequence: TGTGCCAGCACAAACACCGCCCTAGCAGGAGCCTACAGTGAGCAGTTCTTC.

In its sample, this clone was seen a few times. The CDR3 coding sequence is TGTGCCAGCACCCCTTTGAACAGGGGTCTAGATACGCAGTATTTT. Translated, it gives CASTPLNRGLDTQYF. V usage is TRBV6-5 and J usage is TRBJ2-3, with 7 bases aligning to TRBD1. CDR3 size: 15 residues. The germline gives CDR1 MNHEY, CDR2 SVGAGI. The junction had 12 bases not matched to a gene; V was cut back by 7 bases and J by 5 bases.

The CDR3 bases are TGTGCCAGCAGCCGCGAGACAGGGGGAACTAATGAAAAACTGTTTTTT. It encodes CASSRETGGTNEKLFF. The chain combines TRBV14 with TRBJ1-4, with 9 bases matching TRBD1. V lost 4 bases to trimming and J lost 1 base; unmatched junction nucleotides: 4. Germline values: CDR1 SGHDN, CDR2 FVKESK. The CDR3 sequence is 16 residues long.

The J gene is TRBJ2-7, the V gene TRBV5-6, with 8 bases aligning to TRBD1. The V and J ends lost 3 bases and 2 bases, in that order; junction bases with no gene match: 4. Germline CDR1 reads SGHDT; CDR2 reads YYEEEE. CDR3 length: 14 residues. CDR3 sequence (DNA): TGTGCCAGCAGCTCCGGGACAGGAGCCTACGAGCAGTACTTC. Translated, it gives CASSSGTGAYEQYF. Together with reference TRBV5-6 and TRBJ2-7, the CDR3 gives the full variable domain: DAGVTQSPTHLIKTRGQQVTLRCSPKSGHDTVSWYQQALGQGPQFIFQYYEEEERQRGNFPDRFSGHQFPNYSSELNVNALLLGDSALYLCASSSGTGAYEQYFGPGTRLTVT.

This clone was recorded once. The chain joins TRBV18 to TRBJ2-7; 7 bases align to TRBD2. The J segment lost 2 bases and the V segment lost 6 bases, leaving 19 bases of the junction unmatched. Germline CDR1 and CDR2: KGHSH and LQKENI. The CDR3 is 18 amino acids. CDR3 amino acids: CASSLRGGGGSDTYEQYF. DNA for the CDR3: TGTGCCAGCTCCCTTCGAGGAGGCGGGGGATCTGATACCTACGAGCAGTACTTC.

This clone was seen once. V and J are TRBV4-1 and TRBJ2-3, with no clear D. CDR3 length equals 15 residues. V was pared by 4 bases and J by 4 bases, with 15 bases between. CDR1 MGHRA and CDR2 YSYEKL come from the germline V gene. The CDR3 loop reads CASSPRSGIADTQYF. The CDR3 DNA follows: TGCGCCAGCAGCCCTCGGTCGGGTATCGCAGATACGCAGTATTTT.

The chain combines TRBV4-1 with TRBJ2-7; D may be TRBD2 (5 bases). V lost 2 bases and J lost 2, with 7 bases in between. The CDR3 totals 13 residues. Looked up from germline, CDR1 is MGHRA and CDR2 is YSYEKL. The chain's CDR3 is CASSQLGTYEQYF. CDR3 DNA sequence: TGCGCCAGCAGCCAACTCGGGACCTACGAGCAGTACTTC.

The rearrangement links TRBV2 to TRBJ1-1; possibly TRBD1 for D (6 bases). This CDR3 contains 12 residues. V was pared by 6 bases and J by 7 bases, with 12 bases between. Germline CDR1 is SNHLY and CDR2 is FYNNEI. The CDR3 loop reads CASSVQGNEAFF. CDR3 DNA: TGTGCCAGCAGCGTACAGGGTAATGAAGCTTTCTTT.

CDR3 DNA sequence: TGTGCCAGCAGTCCCTACTTGGCGGGAGGGCTCTACGAGCAGTACTTC. Its protein product is CASSPYLAGGLYEQYF. The chain joins TRBV28 to TRBJ2-7; 9 bases align to TRBD2. This CDR3 region has 16 residues. Trimming took 5 bases from V and 3 from J; bases not matched to a gene: 11. From germline, CDR1 is MDHEN and CDR2 SYDVKM. The full variable domain, in which reference TRBV28 and TRBJ2-7 provide the parts outside the CDR3, is DVKVTQSSRYLVKRTGEKVFLECVQDMDHENMFWYRQDPGLGLRLIYFSYDVKMKEKGDIPEGYSVSREKKERFSLILESASTNQTSMYLCASSPYLAGGLYEQYFGPGTRLTVT.

The genes are TRBV6-5 and TRBJ2-7; the D gene is possibly TRBD2 (6 bases). Between the trimmed V and J ends, which lost 5 bases and 6 bases, there was a span of 14 bases. There are 13 residues in the CDR3. Germline V gene lookup returns CDR1 MNHEY and CDR2 SVGAGI. CDR3 sequence reads: CASSRRRRGEQYF. In DNA form, the CDR3 reads TGTGCCAGCAGTAGGAGGAGGAGGGGCGAGCAGTACTTC.

The rearrangement joins TRBV5-1 to TRBJ2-3; 9 bases map to TRBD1. CDR1 and CDR2 from the germline V gene are SGHRS and YFSETQ. V lost 0 bases, J lost 0 bases, and 2 bases stayed unmatched. This CDR3 has 16 residues. CDR3 bases: TGCGCCAGCAGCTTGGGGACAGGGGCTAGCACAGATACGCAGTATTTT. Amino acid sequence: CASSLGTGASTDTQYF.

The CDR3 DNA is TGTGCCACCGCTGGGCACCGTGAAAAACTGTTTTTT. Its protein product is CATAGHREKLFF. The chain couples TRBV15 to TRBJ1-4; D call uncertain. Germline-derived CDR1 and CDR2 are LNHNV and YYDKDF (reference sequence). With 8 bases removed from V and 7 bases from J, the gap between germline ends came to 11 bases. This CDR3 contains 12 residues. The full variable domain, completed using reference TRBV15 and TRBJ1-4, is DAMVIQNPRYQVTQFGKPVTLSCSQTLNHNVMYWYQQKSSQAPKLLFHYYDKDFNNEADTPDNFQSRRPNTSFCFLDIRSPGLGDTAMYLCATAGHREKLFFGSGTQLSVL.

As concerns this clone: Other DNA variants within this sample encode the same CDR3. The chain couples TRBV7-7 to TRBJ2-2; D gene unclear. Per the germline V gene, CDR1 is SSHAT and CDR2 is FNYEAQ (reference sequence). V shed 2 bases and J shed 4 bases, with 14 bases lying between them. This CDR3 has 16 amino acids. CDR3 DNA: TGTGCCAGCAGCTTACACCCGAGAGATCTCACCGGGGAGCTGTTTTTT. Translation gives CASSLHPRDLTGELFF.

This chain joins TRBV5-5 and TRBJ1-1; no definite D call. Between the trimmed V and J ends, which lost 1 base and 3 bases, there was a span of 16 bases. Germline CDR1 SGHKS, CDR2 YYEKEE (reference sequence). The CDR3 consists of 16 residues. CDR3 region: CASSLSPILVDTEAFF. The CDR3 DNA sequence: TGTGCCAGCAGCTTGTCCCCTATTTTAGTTGACACTGAAGCTTTCTTT.

Written as DNA, the CDR3 is TGCAGCGTAAGACAGGGGGCCTTAAACACTGAAGCTTTCTTT. Its protein is CSVRQGALNTEAFF. The chain has TRBV29-1 and TRBJ1-1, with 10 bases lining up with TRBD1. Germline loops: CDR1 SQVTM, CDR2 ANQGSEA. The CDR3 loop spans 14 amino acids. Unmatched junction bases numbered 6, after V lost 6 bases and J lost 2 bases.

This clone was seen only a few times. This chain joins TRBV23-1 and TRBJ1-5; 9 bases line up with TRBD1. TRBV23-1 is classed as an ORF, of uncertain function. With V trimmed by 2 bases and J by 0 bases, 11 bases remained unmatched. The CDR3 is 19 residues long. The CDR3 loop reads CASSQVGDRDGLSNQPQHF. In nucleotides, the CDR3 is TGCGCCAGCAGTCAAGTAGGGGACAGGGACGGTCTTAGCAATCAGCCCCAGCATTTT.

The CDR3 protein is CASSLFTGIVYNEQFF. The CDR3 DNA is TGTGCCAGCAGCTTATTCACCGGGATCGTTTACAATGAGCAGTTCTTC. This chain uses TRBV7-8 with TRBJ2-1, with a possible D match to TRBD2 (5 bases). The CDR3 spans 16 residues. CDR1 and CDR2 (germline): SGHVS, FQNEAQ. V lost 2 bases and J lost 4, with 15 bases in between.

The chain recombines TRBV29-1 with TRBJ2-7; possible D gene TRBD2, 6 bases. The CDR3 length is 12 residues. CDR1 and CDR2 from the germline V gene are SQVTM and ANQGSEA. V lost 6 bases to trimming and J lost 6 bases, with 15 bases between them. This CDR3 reads CSVQTWRGEQYF. CDR3 coding DNA: TGCAGCGTACAAACTTGGAGGGGCGAGCAGTACTTC.

This clone came up a few times. The chain recombines TRBV2 with TRBJ1-1, with TRBD1 matching 7 bases. The CDR3 loop spans 13 amino acids. The J segment lost 2 bases and the V segment lost 5 bases, leaving 2 bases of the junction unmatched. Germline V gene lookup returns CDR1 SNHLY and CDR2 FYNNEI. DNA of the CDR3: TGTGCCAGCAGTCGACAGGGAAACACTGAAGCTTTCTTT. It yields the protein CASSRQGNTEAFF.

The V and J genes are TRBV14 and TRBJ2-7; maybe TRBD2 (6 bases). V was clipped by 6 bases and J by 3 bases, with 12 bases between them. Germline CDR1 is SGHDN and CDR2 is FVKESK. The CDR3 has 13 amino acids. CDR3 DNA sequence: TGTGCCAGCAGTCGGGACTGGGACTACGAGCAGTACTTC. Translation: CASSRDWDYEQYF. Full variable domain (rest looked up from reference TRBV14 and TRBJ2-7): EAGVTQFPSHSVIEKGQTVTLRCDPISGHDNLYWYRRVMGKEIKFLLHFVKESKQDESGMPNNRFLAERTGGTYSTLKVQPAELEDSGVYFCASSRDWDYEQYFGPGTRLTVT.

The chain joins TRBV5-8 to TRBJ1-1, with D perhaps TRBD1 (6 bases). CDR1 and CDR2 (germline): SGHTS, YDEGEE. V was trimmed by 4 bases and J by 5 bases, leaving 12 bases between them. There are 13 residues in the CDR3. As DNA, the CDR3 is TGTGCCAGCAGCCATGGGGGCCCTACTGAAGCTTTCTTT. It specifies CASSHGGPTEAFF.

This clone was found a few times. The chain is built from TRBV2 and TRBJ1-5; maybe TRBD1 (5 bases). This CDR3 region has 14 residues. The germline V gene encodes CDR1 SNHLY and CDR2 FYNNEI. V was shortened by 1 base and J by 10 bases, with 14 bases between the two germline ends. DNA of the CDR3: TGTGCCAGCAGTGAAGAGTCAGGGAATAACCCCCAGCATTTT. It translates to CASSEESGNNPQHF.

The V call is TRBV7-8, the J call TRBJ1-5; D is perhaps TRBD1 (5 bases). This CDR3 has 16 amino acids. Germline loops: CDR1 SGHVS, CDR2 FQNEAQ. Trimming left V 1 base short and J 3 bases short, with 13 bases between. As DNA, the CDR3 is TGTGCCAGCAGCTTAGGGGGGGGGATTCCCAATCAGCCCCAGCATTTT. Amino acids: CASSLGGGIPNQPQHF.

The genes are TRBV19 and TRBJ2-2; a possible D gene is TRBD2 (6 bases). Germline V gene lookup returns CDR1 LNHDA and CDR2 SQIVND (reference sequence). CDR3 length equals 14 residues. Trimming took off 5 bases at V and 3 bases at J, with 10 bases between the two ends. CDR3 region: CASSHRLDTGELFF. The CDR3 nucleotides are TGTGCCAGTAGTCACCGACTAGACACCGGGGAGCTGTTTTTT.